This T cell receptor beta chain was retrieved from a study of response to subunit inactivated influenza vaccine (dated 2018 in TCRdb). For the wider study: Deep quantitative profiling of the T cell receptor repertoire was used in the study to follow responses to a trivalent subunit inactivated influenza vaccine. Here is what the overall study found, with its caveats: The authors suggested that each seasonal influenza vaccination may recruit only a limited number of new T cells.

Libraries came from RT-PCR. TCRdb shows the sequencer as Illumina HiSeq 2500. TCRdb applied fastp at Q25 and MiXCR to the public reads, then kept only in-frame beta chains. Rows merge per CDR3 protein into single entries with the most common DNA and genes. The sample table contains about 170,000 distinct CDR3 sequences; only one count was recorded for around 10% of them. Together, the top ten hold approximately 39% of the sample. A note on this clonotype: The target of this receptor is not known. This may come from a read error, since a much larger clone is one base off.

This TCR was sampled from a man between 50 and 69 years old who received an inactivated influenza vaccine. Donor details come from another sample of the same person, matched by shared clones. This specimen consisted of CD8+ T cells sorted from PBMCs, obtained about 23 months after vaccination.

The DNA sequence reads TGTGCCAGCAGTCTCGGCGATGCGGGGAACACTGAAGCTTTCTTT. The translation is CASSLGDAGNTEAFF. The rearranged chain carries TRBV28 and TRBJ1-1, with the D gene not confidently named. Its CDR3 holds 15 amino acids, cysteine through phenylalanine. Here the CDR3 DNA is all that survives: 45 bases in frame from base 1. CDR1 and CDR2 (MDHEN, SYDVKM) derive from the germline V gene. V loses 5 bases of germline sequence and J loses 1 base, and the interval between the two ends is 14 bases. When the CDR3 is completed using the reference TRBV28 and TRBJ1-1 genes on either side, the full variable domain is DVKVTQSSRYLVKRTGEKVFLECVQDMDHENMFWYRQDPGLGLRLIYFSYDVKMKEKGDIPEGYSVSREKKERFSLILESASTNQTSMYLCASSLGDAGNTEAFFGQGTRLTVV.